This TCR beta chain was captured in a study of shared clonotypes between healthy human individuals. Study outcomes and limitations: Researchers sampled only blood; tissue repertoires likely differ.

Assay used: immunoSEQ multiplex PCR; TCRdb lists only in-frame clones, some missing. The table shows some 2.1 million clones, with approximately 95% occurring only once. This CDR3 has 14 residues. The V and J ends lost 5 bases and 0 bases respectively, with 10 bases between them. Germline V gives CDR1 SGHTA, CDR2 FQGNSA. On this clone itself: No antigen is known for it.

This receptor was taken from a man between 18 and 35 years old in good health. Sequenced: naive CD4+ T cells sorted from blood. Subset denoted: CD45RA+ positively selected. The rearrangement links TRBV7-2 to TRBJ1-2; D is undetermined. The chain's CDR3 is CASSVGFPNYGYTF. CDR3 nucleotides: TGTGCCAGCAGCGTAGGGTTTCCTAACTATGGCTACACCTTC.